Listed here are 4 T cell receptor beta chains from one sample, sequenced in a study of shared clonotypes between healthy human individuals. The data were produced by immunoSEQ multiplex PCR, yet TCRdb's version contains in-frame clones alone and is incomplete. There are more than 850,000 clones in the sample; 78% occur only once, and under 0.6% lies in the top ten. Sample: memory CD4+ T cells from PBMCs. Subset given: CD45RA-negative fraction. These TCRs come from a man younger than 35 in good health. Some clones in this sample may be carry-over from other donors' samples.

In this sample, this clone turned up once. CDR3 DNA: TGTGCCAGCAGCCCCGGACTAGCGGGAGGGCGAGATACGCAGTATTTT. Its protein product is CASSPGLAGGRDTQYF. The chain recombines TRBV9 with TRBJ2-3, with TRBD2 matching over 15 bases. CDR1 SGDLS and CDR2 YYNGEE come from the germline V gene. Trimming cost V 4 bases and J 5 bases; bases outside gene matches: 5. The length of the CDR3 is 16 residues.

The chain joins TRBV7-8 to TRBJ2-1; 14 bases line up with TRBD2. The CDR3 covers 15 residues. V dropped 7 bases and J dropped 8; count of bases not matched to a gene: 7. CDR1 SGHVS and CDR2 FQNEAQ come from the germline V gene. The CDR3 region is CASTEGLAGVYEQFF. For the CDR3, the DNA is TGTGCCAGCACCGAGGGACTAGCGGGAGTTTATGAGCAGTTCTTC.

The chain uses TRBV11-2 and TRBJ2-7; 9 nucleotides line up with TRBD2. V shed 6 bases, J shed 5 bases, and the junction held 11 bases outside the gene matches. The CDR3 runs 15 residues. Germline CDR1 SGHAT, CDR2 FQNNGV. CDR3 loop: CASRGLAGRFHEQYF. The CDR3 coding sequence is TGTGCCAGCAGGGGTCTAGCGGGGAGGTTCCACGAGCAGTACTTC.

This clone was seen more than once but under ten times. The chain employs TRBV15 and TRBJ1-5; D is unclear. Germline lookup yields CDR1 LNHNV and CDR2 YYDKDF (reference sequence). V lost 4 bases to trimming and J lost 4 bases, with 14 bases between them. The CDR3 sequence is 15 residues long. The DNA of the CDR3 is TGTGCCACCAGCATGATGACGAGGGAGAATCAGCCCCAGCATTTT. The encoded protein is CATSMMTRENQPQHF.